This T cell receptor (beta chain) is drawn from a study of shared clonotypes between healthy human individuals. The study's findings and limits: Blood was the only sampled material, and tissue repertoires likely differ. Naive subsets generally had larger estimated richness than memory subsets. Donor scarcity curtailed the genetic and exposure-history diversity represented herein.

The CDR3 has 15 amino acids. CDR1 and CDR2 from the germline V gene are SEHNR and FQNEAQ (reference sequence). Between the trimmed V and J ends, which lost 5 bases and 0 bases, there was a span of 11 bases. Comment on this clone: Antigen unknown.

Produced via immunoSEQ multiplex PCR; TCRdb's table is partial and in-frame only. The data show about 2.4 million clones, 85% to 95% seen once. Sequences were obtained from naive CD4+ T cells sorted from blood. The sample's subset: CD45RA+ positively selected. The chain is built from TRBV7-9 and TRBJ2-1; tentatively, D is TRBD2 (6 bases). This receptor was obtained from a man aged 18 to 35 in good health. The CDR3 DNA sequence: TGTGCCAGCAGCCCCGGGACTCTCTCCTACAATGAGCAGTTCTTC. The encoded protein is CASSPGTLSYNEQFF.